The 22 T cell receptor beta chains in this list originate from one sample, sequenced in a study of regulatory T cells in long-lasting Graves disease. Time point in this sample: newly diagnosed GD, antithyroid drugs for less than 3 months. RNA isolated from PBMCs was used to make the TCR library. iRepertoire HTBI primers and Arm-PCR of CDR3 regions built TCR beta libraries. Each CDR3 protein is one row after TCRdb ran MiXCR on the multiplex PCR reads. The sample consists of roughly 610,000 distinct CDR3 sequences, around 16% of them appearing once. The same data also went into a second study, on T cells in Graves' hyperthyroidism and ophthalmopathy.

The sequencing here drew on peripheral blood mononuclear cells (PBMCs), taken at new diagnosis, from a patient treated with antithyroid drugs. These receptors originate from a man between 18 and 29 years old with Graves disease.

The sample holds a few counts of this clonotype. As DNA, the CDR3 is TGTGCCAGCAGCTTGGGGACGGGTAGTTCACCCCTCCACTTT. Translated: CASSLGTGSSPLHF. The chain couples TRBV5-5 to TRBJ1-6; no reliable D call. The germline V gene has CDR1 SGHKS and CDR2 YYEKEE (reference sequence). The ends were cut back, 0 bases at V and 9 bases at J, with 10 bases in the middle. The length of the CDR3 is 14 residues.

This clonotype appeared a few times. Likely a read error: the CDR3 ends without its conserved phenylalanine or tryptophan. The chain is built from TRBV13 and TRBJ2-7; 7 bases align to TRBD2. The CDR3 is made up of 14 amino acids. CDR1 and CDR2 (germline): PRHDT, FYEKMQ (reference sequence). The trim removed 3 bases at V and 0 bases at J, leaving 2 bases unmatched. The CDR3 DNA reads TGTGCCAGCAGCTTGGGAGGGAGCTCCTACGAGCAGTACCTC. Its translation is CASSLGGSSYEQYL.

CDR3 in amino acids: CASSWGLAGRPNTGELFF. The CDR3 nucleotides read TGCGCCAGCAGCTGGGGACTAGCGGGCCGCCCGAACACCGGGGAGCTGTTTTTT. The rearrangement joins TRBV5-1 to TRBJ2-2, with 12 nucleotides matching TRBD2. V dropped 3 bases and J dropped 0; count of bases not matched to a gene: 6. The CDR3 runs 18 residues. CDR1 is SGHRS and CDR2 is YFSETQ in the germline V gene.

This clonotype showed up many times. The CDR3: CASSRTVVRNYEQYF. In DNA, the CDR3 is TGTGCCAGCAGCCGGACCGTGGTGAGAAACTACGAGCAGTACTTC. V usage is TRBV7-8 and J usage is TRBJ2-7; the D is unclear. The CDR3 sequence is 15 residues long. V was trimmed by 5 bases and J by 3 bases, leaving 17 bases between them. Per germline, CDR1 SGHVS and CDR2 FQNEAQ.

This clonotype appeared a few times. The chain employs TRBV19 and TRBJ2-2; 7 nucleotides match TRBD2. CDR1 is LNHDA and CDR2 is SQIVND in the germline V gene (reference sequence). J gave up 3 bases and V 8 bases, and 9 bases lay outside the gene matches. The length of the CDR3 is 15 residues. The CDR3: CASRRGGSYTGELFF. In DNA, the CDR3 is TGTGCCAGTCGGCGGGGCGGGAGTTACACCGGGGAGCTGTTTTTT.

This clonotype was seen at least ten times. The chain employs TRBV12-3 or TRBV12-4 and TRBJ2-3, with TRBD2 matching 7 bases. The CDR3 is 13 amino acids. J was trimmed by 5 bases and V by 7 bases; bases with no gene match: 6. This CDR3 is CASISGGRDTQYF. The CDR3 region has the DNA TGTGCCAGCATCTCGGGAGGCCGAGATACGCAGTATTTT.

The gene calls are TRBV6-1 and TRBJ2-5, with D possibly matching TRBD1 (6 bases). Germline CDR1 is MNHNS and CDR2 is SASEGT. Between the trimmed V and J ends, which lost 6 bases and 0 bases, there was a span of 11 bases. CDR3 size: 14 residues. The CDR3 protein is CASRRDKYQETQYF. CDR3 sequence (DNA): TGTGCCAGCAGAAGGGACAAGTACCAAGAGACCCAGTACTTC.

This clonotype was counted many times. The V call is TRBV5-4, the J call TRBJ2-6; D is perhaps TRBD1 (5 bases). The CDR3 is 17 residues long. Trimming pared 10 bases from V and 4 bases from J, leaving 24 bases between. In germline, CDR1 is SGHNT, CDR2 YYREEE (reference sequence). Written as DNA, the CDR3 is TGTGCCTCCCATAGAAGGGGTCATCCGTCCGGGGCCAACGTCCTGACTTTC. Amino acid sequence: CASHRRGHPSGANVLTF.

This clonotype was counted a few times. The genes are TRBV13 and TRBJ1-4, with a weak D call TRBD1 (5 bases). V lost 2 bases to trimming and J lost 4 bases, with 11 bases between them. CDR3 size: 15 residues. Germline values: CDR1 PRHDT, CDR2 FYEKMQ (reference sequence). CDR3 in amino acids: CASSLSHRNNEKLFF. CDR3 DNA: TGTGCCAGCAGCTTATCCCACAGGAATAATGAAAAACTGTTTTTT.

Many counts were recorded for this clonotype. The chain links TRBV11-2 to TRBJ2-7, with D perhaps TRBD1 (5 bases). Germline assignment: CDR1 SGHAT and CDR2 FQNNGV. The CDR3 has 14 residues. V dropped 4 bases and J dropped 3 bases, with 13 bases sitting between them. CDR3 region: CASSSFLRDYEQYF. The CDR3 nucleotides are TGTGCCAGCAGCTCCTTCCTCAGGGACTACGAGCAGTACTTC. Based on the CDR3 plus reference TRBV11-2 and TRBJ2-7, the full variable domain is EAGVAQSPRYKIIEKRQSVAFWCNPISGHATLYWYQQILGQGPKLLIQFQNNGVVDDSQLPKDRFSAERLKGVDSTLKIQPAKLEDSAVYLCASSSFLRDYEQYFGPGTRLTVT.

The V and J genes are TRBV27 and TRBJ2-3; 15 bases align to TRBD2. The DNA end lines up better with TRBJ2-5; the J call may be wrong. From germline, CDR1 is MNHEY and CDR2 SMNVEV (reference sequence). The CDR3 extends over 15 amino acids. The CDR3 loop reads CASGLGTSGRETQYF. CDR3 coding DNA: TGTGCCAGCGGGCTCGGGACTAGCGGGAGGGAGACCCAGTACTTC.

This clonotype was found many times. This chain connects TRBV12-3 or TRBV12-4 to TRBJ1-2, with 9 bases aligning to TRBD1. This CDR3 has 15 residues. Trimming removed 3 bases from V and 0 bases from J; junction bases left unmatched: 2. The DNA for the CDR3 is TGTGCCAGCAGTTTTGGGACAGGGACTAACTATGGCTACACCTTC. Amino acids: CASSFGTGTNYGYTF.

As regards this clonotype: A much larger clone lies one base from this, so it may be a read error. This chain joins TRBV2 and TRBJ2-7; 7 bases map to TRBD1. The CDR3 runs to 13 residues. The germline gives CDR1 SNHLY, CDR2 FYNNEI. The DNA of the CDR3 is TGTGCCAGCGGCCGCAAGGATCAGGGGGAGCGGTACTTC. Protein product: CASGRKDQGERYF.

This clonotype was detected many times. V and J are TRBV7-9 and TRBJ2-3, with a weak D call TRBD2 (5 bases). Germline V gene data show CDR1 as SEHNR and CDR2 as FQNEAQ (reference sequence). The CDR3 sequence is 16 residues long. The V and J ends lost 0 bases and 0 bases respectively, with 10 bases between them. CDR3 region: CASSLAWRASTDTQYF. CDR3 coding DNA: TGTGCCAGCAGCTTAGCGTGGCGGGCCAGCACAGATACGCAGTATTTT.

The table lists this clonotype with a few counts. The genes are TRBV4-1 and TRBJ2-5, with D perhaps matching TRBD2 (6 bases). Trimming took off 4 bases at V and 5 bases at J, with 17 bases between the two ends. This CDR3 comprises 15 residues. Germline values: CDR1 MGHRA, CDR2 YSYEKL. The CDR3 loop reads CASSPAVSGRETQYF. The CDR3 nucleotides read TGCGCCAGCAGCCCTGCGGTTTCGGGGAGGGAGACCCAGTACTTC.

This clonotype was counted only a few times. The genes are TRBV3-1 and TRBJ1-4; perhaps TRBD1 as D (5 bases). The ends were cut back, 3 bases at V and 8 bases at J, with 16 bases in the middle. The CDR3 consists of 15 residues. The germline V gene has CDR1 LGHDT and CDR2 YNNKEL (reference sequence). The CDR3 sequence: CASSQDTTSGEKLFF. The CDR3, as DNA: TGTGCCAGCAGCCAGGACACCACCTCTGGGGAAAAACTGTTTTTT.

This clonotype was counted many times. The chain couples TRBV12-3 or TRBV12-4 to TRBJ1-5; D not certain. The CDR3 contains 15 residues. Trimming stripped 2 bases from V and 3 bases from J, with 11 bases between. DNA for the CDR3: TGTGCCAGCAGTTTAATGGGAGCCAACAATCAGCCCCAGCATTTT. Translation: CASSLMGANNQPQHF.

This clonotype came up many times. The chain combines TRBV6-1 with TRBJ1-4; the match to TRBD1 covers 7 bases. This CDR3 has 14 amino acids. Per germline, CDR1 MNHNS and CDR2 SASEGT. V shed 6 bases and J 6 bases; nucleotides not matched to a gene: 7. The CDR3 DNA reads as TGTGCCAGCAGCAGACAGGGTAGGGATGAAAAACTGTTTTTT. This codes for CASSRQGRDEKLFF.

The chain combines TRBV11-1 with TRBJ2-1, with a possible D match to TRBD2 (6 bases). Germline loops: CDR1 SGHAT, CDR2 FQDESV (reference sequence). V lost 4 bases and J 1 base, leaving 14 bases between the germline ends. CDR3 length equals 16 residues. CDR3: CASSSIRRGSYNEQFF. DNA for the CDR3: TGTGCCAGCAGCTCCATCCGGCGGGGATCCTACAATGAGCAGTTCTTC.

Worth noting for this clonotype: Being one base from a much bigger clone, this may be a read error. V usage is TRBV7-2 and J usage is TRBJ2-3; perhaps TRBD1 as D (6 bases). The germline CDR1 and CDR2 sequences are SGHTA and FQGNSA. CDR3 length equals 16 residues. Here the CDR3 DNA reads TGTGCCAGCAGCTTTCCCAGGACAGCTAGCACAGATGCGCAGTATTTT. As protein: CASSFPRTASTDAQYF.

J is TRBJ1-2 and V is TRBV20-1; TRBD1 might be the D (6 bases). V was shortened by 0 bases and J by 7 bases, with 15 bases between the two germline ends. The CDR3 has 14 amino acids. CDR1 and CDR2 (germline): DFQATT, SNEGSKA (reference sequence). The CDR3, as DNA: TGCAGTGCTAGAGATCCGGCAGGGGTTAGTGGCTACACCTTC. Translation: CSARDPAGVSGYTF.

The chain recombines TRBV9 with TRBJ2-7; D is perhaps TRBD1 or TRBD2 (5 bases each). Germline V CDR1 and CDR2: SGDLS, YYNGEE. V was pared by 2 bases and J by 3 bases, with 15 bases between. This CDR3 is 15 amino acids long. The CDR3 DNA follows: TGTGCCAGCAGCGTCAAAACGGGACCCCTCTACGAGCAGTACTTC. Encoded protein: CASSVKTGPLYEQYF.